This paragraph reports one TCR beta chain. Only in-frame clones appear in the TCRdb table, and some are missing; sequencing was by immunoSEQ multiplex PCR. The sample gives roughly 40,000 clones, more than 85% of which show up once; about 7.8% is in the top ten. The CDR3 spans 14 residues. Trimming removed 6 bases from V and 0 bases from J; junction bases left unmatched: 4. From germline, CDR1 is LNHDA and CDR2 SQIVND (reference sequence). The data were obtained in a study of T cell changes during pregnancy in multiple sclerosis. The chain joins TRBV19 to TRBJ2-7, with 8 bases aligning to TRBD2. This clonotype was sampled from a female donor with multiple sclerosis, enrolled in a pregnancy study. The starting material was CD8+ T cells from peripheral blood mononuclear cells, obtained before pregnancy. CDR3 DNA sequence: TGTGCCAGTAGCCCGGCGGGAGGCTCCTACGAGCAGTACTTC. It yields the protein CASSPAGGSYEQYF.